This T cell receptor beta chain is from a study of blood T cell repertoires in COVID-19 (dated by TCRdb to 2018 to 2021). Background for the entire study: Samples from collaborators originated in the United States, Italy and Spain and spanned both the acute and convalescent phases of COVID-19. The material from the prospective study consisted of cDNA or gDNA derived from T cells, B-cell-depleted T cells, or PBMCs. The dataset comprised deeply sampled blood TCRbeta repertoires from subjects exposed to, actively infected with, or recovered from COVID-19. The repertoires were released in a freely available public database intended as a resource for research on the immune response to SARS-CoV-2. Where available, HLA class I and class II types were obtained from metadata supplied by the sample provider rather than from assay-based typing. Samples were obtained from the ongoing ImmuneRACE study (first 160 participants) and from 950 to 1,500 subjects provided by 6 global collaborators. The sample metadata nearly always contained a de-identified subject ID, COVID-19 status, age in years and sex. Beyond this particular receptor, the publication reports: Clinical and demographic metadata were provided uncurated, with the amount varying by source and participant.

Including the terminal cysteine and phenylalanine, the CDR3 comprises 15 residues. Just the 45-base CDR3 DNA is kept, in frame starting at base 1. V is trimmed back by 1 base and J by 9 bases, and the junction contains 11 bases that no gene match accounts for. The germline V gene (reference sequence) specifies SEHNR as CDR1 and FQNEAQ as CDR2. TCRbeta CDR3 regions were amplified from genomic DNA by means of the immunoSEQ Assay, a bias-controlled multiplex PCR. The original pipeline was this. The number of nucleated cells in each sample was estimated from the amplification of reference gene primers within the assay. To quantify the absolute abundance of each unique TCRbeta CDR3 rearrangement, sequence reads were collapsed and filtered. Productive Simpson clonality was computed per sample as the square root of Simpson's diversity index over productive rearrangements. TCRdb retrieved this table from immuneACCESS and kept in-frame rearrangements only. Not all clones are present; in checked studies, unresolved V genes account for under half, and no reason is known for the remainder. V, J and clone size are taken as reported in that table, and D and trimming were inferred from the DNA itself. The sample table lists 250,000 or so clones, around four fifths of them with a count of one. The ten largest clones take up 3.6% of the sample.

As regards this clone: The target of this receptor is not known. Base qualities are missing; no much larger clone stands one base away.

In the prospective study, participants were roughly 18 to 90 years old, resided in 25 or so geographic areas of the United States, and were enrolled through a virtual design. In the prospective study, cohorts were assigned on the basis of participant-reported clinical history obtained from a screening survey and a study questionnaire. Exposed participants were defined as having been in contact with someone with a PCR-confirmed or clinician-diagnosed COVID-19 case within 2 weeks of study entry. Mobile phlebotomists in the prospective study collected whole blood, serum and a nasopharyngeal or oropharyngeal swab from every participant. Participants in the prospective study had the option to provide additional blood draws and questionnaires over a roughly two-month period. Blood samples from the prospective study were shipped frozen or at room temperature prior to DNA extraction.

The chain couples TRBV7-9 to TRBJ1-2, and TRBD1 aligns with 7 junction nucleotides. This receptor was obtained from a woman aged 40 to 50 who had been exposed to COVID-19. The sequencing input was PBMCs or T cells enriched from blood (not recorded which). The encoded CDR3 is CASSLGPGQRVRYTF. Read as DNA, the sequence is TGTGCCAGCAGCTTAGGTCCGGGACAGCGCGTTCGCTACACCTTC.